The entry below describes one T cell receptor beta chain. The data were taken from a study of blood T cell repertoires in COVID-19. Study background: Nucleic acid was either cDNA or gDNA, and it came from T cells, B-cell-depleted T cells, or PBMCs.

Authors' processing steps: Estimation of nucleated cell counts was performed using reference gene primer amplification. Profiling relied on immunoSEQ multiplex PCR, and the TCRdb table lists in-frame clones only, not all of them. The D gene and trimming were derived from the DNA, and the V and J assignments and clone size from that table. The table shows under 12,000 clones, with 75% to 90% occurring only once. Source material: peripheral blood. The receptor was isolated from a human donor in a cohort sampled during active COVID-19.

The chain's CDR3 is CASSSLAGELEQYF. The CDR3 nucleotides are TGTGCCAGCAGCTCACTAGCGGGAGAGCTCGAGCAGTACTTC. This rearrangement joins TRBV5-4 to TRBJ2-7, with TRBD2 matching 11 bases. The CDR3 loop spans 14 amino acids. Germline V gene lookup returns CDR1 SGHNT and CDR2 YYREEE (reference sequence). V was pared by 3 bases and J by 6 bases, with 5 bases of the junction left unmatched.